A selection of T cell receptor beta chains follows, all from one sample in a study of post-analysis software for immune sequencing data. TCRdb re-called the PCR reads with MiXCR, one entry per CDR3 protein. The table shows about half a million distinct CDR3 sequences, with approximately 45% occurring only once. Sequencing input: blood. These receptors were obtained from a girl aged 5 to 17 with multiple sclerosis. Both conserved end residues are part of each CDR3. The D gene is left open where the match is weak. The size field is filled for only some rows; it gives once, few, many or a size class.

abundance	d_gene	v_gene	j_gene	CDR3nt	CDR3aa
.	TRBD2	TRBV27	TRBJ2-1	TGTGCCAGCAGCAGACTAGCGGGAGGTAGGGATGAGCAGTTCTTC	CASSRLAGGRDEQFF
.	TRBD1	TRBV5-1	TRBJ1-2	TGCGCCAGCAGCTTGAGTCCCGGGACAGGAGGCTATGGCTACACCTTC	CASSLSPGTGGYGYTF
.	.	TRBV29-1	TRBJ1-1	TGCAGCGTTGAACGGGGTTCGGGCACTGAAGCTTTCTTT	CSVERGSGTEAFF
.	.	TRBV6-5	TRBJ1-2	TGTGCCAGCAGACCCCCAGGGAGCAGGTCGGATGGCTACACCTTC	CASRPPGSRSDGYTF
.	TRBD2	TRBV7-2	TRBJ2-1	TGTGCCAGCAGCTACGGACTAGCGGGGAACAATGAGCAGTTCTTC	CASSYGLAGNNEQFF
.	.	TRBV7-2	TRBJ1-5	TGTGCCAGCAGCGCAGTCATAGGAGGGGGCAATCAGCCCCAGCATTTT	CASSAVIGGGNQPQHF
.	TRBD1	TRBV9	TRBJ2-7	TGTGCCAGCAGCCCGATGCCGGGACAGGGTTACGAGCAGTACTTC	CASSPMPGQGYEQYF
few	TRBD1	TRBV7-9	TRBJ2-7	TGTGCCAGCAGCTTCAGACAGGGCCGGGTCTACGAGCAGTACTTC	CASSFRQGRVYEQYF
once	.	TRBV30	TRBJ1-2	TGTGCCTGGACCCGCCCCCAGGGTTTCTCATATGGCTACACCTTC	CAWTRPQGFSYGYTF
few	.	TRBV20-1	TRBJ1-1	TGCAGTGCTAGAGGAGGGGATATGAACACTGAAGCTTTCTTT	CSARGGDMNTEAFF
.	.	TRBV7-2	TRBJ2-7	TGTGCCAGCAGTCCCACCGGGACATTTTACGAGCAGTACTTC	CASSPTGTFYEQYF
.	TRBD2	TRBV18	TRBJ2-1	TGTGCCAGCTCACGACGGGACAGCGGGAGGCCCCACAATGAGCAGTTCTTC	CASSRRDSGRPHNEQFF
.	TRBD1	TRBV12-3/TRBV12-4	TRBJ1-1	TGTGCCAGCAGCCGGGACAGGCCCGGCACTGAAGCTTTCTTT	CASSRDRPGTEAFF
.	.	TRBV4-1	TRBJ1-2	TGCGCCAGCAGCCAAGGGGGCTGGGACTATGGCTACACCTTC	CASSQGGWDYGYTF
many	TRBD2	TRBV29-1	TRBJ2-5	TGCAGCGCCGTCCAAGCGGGAGATAGTTCAGAGACCCAGTACTTC	CSAVQAGDSSETQYF
.	.	TRBV9	TRBJ2-5	TGTGCCAGCAGCACCGGTCGGGAGCGGGCGTTACAAGAGACCCAGTACTTC	CASSTGRERALQETQYF
.	TRBD1	TRBV20-1	TRBJ2-7	TGCAGTGCACCCGGACAGGGGCACTCCTACGAGCAGTACTTC	CSAPGQGHSYEQYF
.	.	TRBV6-1	TRBJ2-5	TGTGCCAGCAGCACGACAGGGACTACCCCTGCGGTAAACCAAGAGACCCAGTACTTC	CASSTTGTTPAVNQETQYF
few	TRBD2	TRBV27	TRBJ2-2	TGTGCCAGCAGTTTAGGTCTAGCGGGAGGGGCCACCGGGGAGCTGTTTTTT	CASSLGLAGGATGELFF
few	.	TRBV20-1	TRBJ2-5	TGCAGTGCTAGTTCCCTTTCAGGGAAGGAGACCCAGTACTTC	CSASSLSGKETQYF
few	.	TRBV20-1	TRBJ2-1	TGCAGTGGGGGGCAGCTTAACAATGAGCAGTTCTTC	CSGGQLNNEQFF
.	.	TRBV20-1	TRBJ2-7	TGCAGTGCTAGAGATGCGGGTTTTAACGAGCAGTACTTC	CSARDAGFNEQYF
.	.	TRBV4-3	TRBJ2-1	TGCGCCAGCAGCCAAGATAGGGACCCACACAATGAGCAGTTCTTC	CASSQDRDPHNEQFF
.	TRBD2	TRBV6-6	TRBJ2-1	TGTGCCAGCAGTTACTCAACTACTAGCGGGAGGGCCGTTGAGCAGTTCTTC	CASSYSTTSGRAVEQFF
.	.	TRBV15	TRBJ2-7	TGTGCCACCAGTGCCGGACGGTACGAGCAGTACTTC	CATSAGRYEQYF
.	.	TRBV3-1	TRBJ2-5	TGTGCCAGCAGCCCCGACAGGACTAAGCAGTACTTC	CASSPDRTKQYF
once	.	TRBV18	TRBJ2-3	TGTGCCAGCTCACCGTTGTGGCAGTCCACAGATACGCAGTATTTT	CASSPLWQSTDTQYF
.	.	TRBV24-1	TRBJ2-6	TGTGCCACCAGTGATTTTGGGGTTGGAGGGGCCAACGTCCTGACTTTC	CATSDFGVGGANVLTF
.	.	TRBV9	TRBJ2-2	TGTGCCAGCCTGTACGGGAACACCGGGGAGCTGTTTTTT	CASLYGNTGELFF
.	.	TRBV28	TRBJ1-2	TGTGCCAGCAGTTTCGCTCGAGTGGGGGAGGGCGGCTACACCTTC	CASSFARVGEGGYTF
.	.	TRBV20-1	TRBJ2-3	TGCAGTGCCCCCGGTGGGGGTGCAGATACGCAGTATTTT	CSAPGGGADTQYF
.	.	TRBV12-3/TRBV12-4	TRBJ2-6	TGTGCCAGCAGTTTAGCGGGGGGTCTCTCTGGGGCCAACGTCCTGACTTTC	CASSLAGGLSGANVLTF
few	.	TRBV12-3/TRBV12-4	TRBJ2-7	TGTGCCAGCAGTTTTAATCGCCGCTACGAGCAGTACTTC	CASSFNRRYEQYF
.	TRBD2	TRBV12-3/TRBV12-4	TRBJ2-4	TGTGCCAGCAGAACTAGCGGGACCCCCTACAAGCAGTACTTC	CASRTSGTPYKQYF
.	.	TRBV3-1	TRBJ2-7	TGTGCCAGCAGCGGGGCTAGGCGGTACGAGCAGTACTTC	CASSGARRYEQYF
.	TRBD2	TRBV10-3	TRBJ2-7	TGTGCCACCACCAGTGACGGCGGGAGCACCTACGAGCAGTACTTC	CATTSDGGSTYEQYF
.	.	TRBV5-1	TRBJ2-5	TGCGCCAGCAGCTCGGGGGGACAAGATGAAGAGACCCAGTACTTC	CASSSGGQDEETQYF
.	.	TRBV30	TRBJ2-3	TGTGCCAGGAAGGAGGAGTGGAGCACAGATACGCAGTATTTT	CARKEEWSTDTQYF
.	TRBD1	TRBV15	TRBJ2-1	TGTGCCACCAGCAGAGATCCGGGACAGGGCTACAATGAGCAGTTCTTC	CATSRDPGQGYNEQFF
.	TRBD2	TRBV20-1	TRBJ2-1	TGCAGTGCTAGAGACCCGCGGACTAGCGAGACATACAATGAGCAGTTCTTC	CSARDPRTSETYNEQFF
.	.	TRBV7-9	TRBJ2-7	TGTGCCAGCAGCTTAACGCAGGGGGACTCCTTCTACGAGCAGTACTTC	CASSLTQGDSFYEQYF
.	TRBD2	TRBV7-9	TRBJ2-7	TGTGCCAGCAGCGGACTAGCGGGAGCGAGTACCTACGAGCAGTACTTC	CASSGLAGASTYEQYF
.	.	TRBV20-1	TRBJ2-1	TGCAGTGCCCCACACTCTAGGGGCGATGAGCAGTTCTTC	CSAPHSRGDEQFF
.	.	TRBV29-1	TRBJ2-7	TGCAGCGTTGTGATTGCGGGGACATCCTACAATGAGCAGTACTTC	CSVVIAGTSYNEQYF
.	TRBD1	TRBV5-1	TRBJ1-1	TGCGCCAGCAGCTGGCAGGGGGCGAACACTGAAGCTTTCTTT	CASSWQGANTEAFF
.	.	TRBV27	TRBJ2-5	TGTGCCAGCAGTTTATTCGGGACCCAGTACTTC	CASSLFGTQYF
.	TRBD1	TRBV20-1	TRBJ1-6	TGCAGTGCTGGGGACAGGGTTAGTTCACCCCTCCACTTT	CSAGDRVSSPLHF
few	TRBD2	TRBV7-2	TRBJ2-3	TGTGCCAGCAGCTTTGATAGCGGGGGAGCAGATACGCAGTATTTT	CASSFDSGGADTQYF
.	.	TRBV6-5	TRBJ2-7	TGTGCCAGCACCGAAGGACTGTCCTACGAGCAGTACTTC	CASTEGLSYEQYF
.	.	TRBV5-1	TRBJ2-3	TGCGCCAGCAGCTTGGACGGGATTGAGGATACGCAGTATTTT	CASSLDGIEDTQYF
once	TRBD1	TRBV5-4	TRBJ1-1	TGTGCCAGCAGCACCCGACAGGGCAAGACTGAAGCTTTCTTT	CASSTRQGKTEAFF